This TCR beta chain stems from a study of CD8+ T cells in alopecia areata. Study-wide results and limits: Normal skin's resident alphabeta T cells are sequenced alongside lesional scalp T cells.

RNA extraction and reverse transcription yielded cDNA as sequencing template. The assay was immunoSEQ multiplex PCR, and TCRdb's table has in-frame clones only and misses some. The sample carries 130,000 or so clones, around 48% recorded once. CDR1 is SQVTM and CDR2 is ANQGSEA in the germline V gene. The CDR3 extends over 15 amino acids. The V gene end was trimmed by 6 bases and the J gene end by 5 bases; junction bases not matched to a gene: 12. To note about this clone: Its antigen is still unknown.

The chain joins TRBV29-1 to TRBJ2-7, with TRBD1 matching over 11 bases. The sequence was obtained from a human donor with alopecia areata. Material: NKG2D-low CD8+ T cells sorted from blood. This CDR3 reads CSVDPSGTGGHEQYF. The CDR3 DNA reads as TGCAGCGTCGATCCCAGCGGGACAGGGGGACACGAGCAGTACTTC.